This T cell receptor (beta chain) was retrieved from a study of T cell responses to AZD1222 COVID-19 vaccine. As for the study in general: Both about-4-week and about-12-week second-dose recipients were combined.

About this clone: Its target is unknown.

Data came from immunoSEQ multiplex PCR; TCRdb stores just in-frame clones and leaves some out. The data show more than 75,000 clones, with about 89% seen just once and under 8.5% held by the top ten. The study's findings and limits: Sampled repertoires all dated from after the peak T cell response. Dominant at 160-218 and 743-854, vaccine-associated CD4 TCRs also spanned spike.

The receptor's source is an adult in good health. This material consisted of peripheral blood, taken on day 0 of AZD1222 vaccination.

The CDR3 bases are TGTGCCAGCAGTTATAGCGGGGGGACGAACACCGGGGAGCTGTTTTTT. It encodes CASSYSGGTNTGELFF. The V gene is TRBV2, the J gene TRBJ2-2, with 10 bases identical to TRBD2. V lost 5 bases, J lost 0 bases, and 3 bases stayed unmatched. CDR3 length: 16 amino acids. Germline assignment: CDR1 SNHLY and CDR2 FYNNEI.